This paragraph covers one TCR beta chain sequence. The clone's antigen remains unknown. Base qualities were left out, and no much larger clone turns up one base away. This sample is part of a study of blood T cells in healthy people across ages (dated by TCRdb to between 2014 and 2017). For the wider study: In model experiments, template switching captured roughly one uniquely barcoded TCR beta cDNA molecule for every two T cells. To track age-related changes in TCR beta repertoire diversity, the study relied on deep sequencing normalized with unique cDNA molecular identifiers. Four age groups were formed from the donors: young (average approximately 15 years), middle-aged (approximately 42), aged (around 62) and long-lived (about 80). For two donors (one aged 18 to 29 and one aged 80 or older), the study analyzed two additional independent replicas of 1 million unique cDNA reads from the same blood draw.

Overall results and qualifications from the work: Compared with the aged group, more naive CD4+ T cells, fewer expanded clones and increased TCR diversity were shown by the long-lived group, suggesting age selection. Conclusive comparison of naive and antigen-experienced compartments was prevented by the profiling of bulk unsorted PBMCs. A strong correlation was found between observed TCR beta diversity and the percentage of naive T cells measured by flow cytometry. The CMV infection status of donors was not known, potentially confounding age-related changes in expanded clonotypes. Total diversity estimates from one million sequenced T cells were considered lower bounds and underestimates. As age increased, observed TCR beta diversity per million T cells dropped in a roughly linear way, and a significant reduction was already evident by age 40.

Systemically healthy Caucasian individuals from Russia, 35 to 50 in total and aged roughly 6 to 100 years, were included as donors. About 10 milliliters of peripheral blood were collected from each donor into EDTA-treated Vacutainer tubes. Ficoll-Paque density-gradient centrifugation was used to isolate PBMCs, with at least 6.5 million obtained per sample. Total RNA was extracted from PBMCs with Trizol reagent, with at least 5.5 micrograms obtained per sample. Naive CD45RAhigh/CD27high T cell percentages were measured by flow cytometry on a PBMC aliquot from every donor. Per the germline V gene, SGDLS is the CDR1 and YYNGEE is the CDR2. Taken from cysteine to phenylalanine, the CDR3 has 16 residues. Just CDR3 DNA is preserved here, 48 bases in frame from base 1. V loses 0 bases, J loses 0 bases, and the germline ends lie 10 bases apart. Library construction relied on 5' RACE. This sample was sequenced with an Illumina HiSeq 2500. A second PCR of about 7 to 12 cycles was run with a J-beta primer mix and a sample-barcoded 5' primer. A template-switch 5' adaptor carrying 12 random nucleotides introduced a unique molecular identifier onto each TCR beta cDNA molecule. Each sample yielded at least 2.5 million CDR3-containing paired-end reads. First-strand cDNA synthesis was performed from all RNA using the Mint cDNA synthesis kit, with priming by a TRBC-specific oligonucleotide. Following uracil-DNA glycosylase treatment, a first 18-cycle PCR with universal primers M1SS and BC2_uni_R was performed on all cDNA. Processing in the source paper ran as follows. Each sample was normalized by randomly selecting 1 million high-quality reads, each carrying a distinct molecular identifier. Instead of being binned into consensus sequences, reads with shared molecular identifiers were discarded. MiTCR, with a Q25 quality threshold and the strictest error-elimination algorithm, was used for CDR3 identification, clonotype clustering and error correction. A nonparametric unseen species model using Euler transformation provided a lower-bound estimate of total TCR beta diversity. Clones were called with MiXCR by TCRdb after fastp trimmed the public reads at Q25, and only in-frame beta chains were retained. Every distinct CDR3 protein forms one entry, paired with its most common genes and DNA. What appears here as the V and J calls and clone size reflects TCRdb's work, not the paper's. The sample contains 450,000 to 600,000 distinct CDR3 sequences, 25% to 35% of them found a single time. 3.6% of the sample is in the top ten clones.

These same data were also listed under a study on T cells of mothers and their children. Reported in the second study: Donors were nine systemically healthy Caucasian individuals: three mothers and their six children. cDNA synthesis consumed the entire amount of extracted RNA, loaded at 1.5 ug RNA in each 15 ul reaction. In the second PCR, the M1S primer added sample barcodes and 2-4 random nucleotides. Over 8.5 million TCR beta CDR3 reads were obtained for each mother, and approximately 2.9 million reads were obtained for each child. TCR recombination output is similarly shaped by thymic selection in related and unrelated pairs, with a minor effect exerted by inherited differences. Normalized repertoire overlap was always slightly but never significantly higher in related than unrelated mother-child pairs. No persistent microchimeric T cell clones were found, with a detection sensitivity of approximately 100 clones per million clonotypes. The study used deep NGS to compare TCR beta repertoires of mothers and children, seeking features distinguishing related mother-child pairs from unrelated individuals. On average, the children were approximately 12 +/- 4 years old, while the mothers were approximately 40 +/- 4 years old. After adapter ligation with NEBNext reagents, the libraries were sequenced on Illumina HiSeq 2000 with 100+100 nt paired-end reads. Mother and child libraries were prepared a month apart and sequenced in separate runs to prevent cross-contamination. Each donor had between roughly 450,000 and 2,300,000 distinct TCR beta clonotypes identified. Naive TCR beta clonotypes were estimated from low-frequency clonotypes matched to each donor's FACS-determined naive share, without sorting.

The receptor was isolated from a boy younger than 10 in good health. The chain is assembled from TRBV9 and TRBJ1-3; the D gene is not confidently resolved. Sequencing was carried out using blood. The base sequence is TGTGCCAGCAGCGTAGGGGTTGAGAGCTCTGGAAACACCATATATTTT. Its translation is CASSVGVESSGNTIYF. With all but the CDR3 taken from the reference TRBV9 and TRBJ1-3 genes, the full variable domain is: DSGVTQTPKHLITATGQRVTLRCSPRSGDLSVYWYQQSLDQGLQFLIQYYNGEERAKGNILERFSAQQFPDLHSELNLSSLELGDSALYFCASSVGVESSGNTIYFGEGSWLTVV.